The next 4 T cell receptor beta chains were all read from a single sample in a study of blood T cell repertoires in COVID-19. The table came from immunoSEQ multiplex PCR; TCRdb's copy has only in-frame clones and leaves some out. This sample has roughly 250,000 clones, with approximately 89% found just once. Material: peripheral blood. The source is a woman aged 50 to 65 with acute or convalescent COVID-19.

V and J are TRBV6-4 and TRBJ1-2; D uncertain. Germline values: CDR1 MRHNA, CDR2 SNTAGT. There are 19 residues in the CDR3. The V gene lost 2 bases and the J gene lost 2 bases, with 24 bases spanning the gap. CDR3: CASSDPRIAFQGANYGYTF. In DNA form, the CDR3 reads TGTGCCAGCAGTGACCCGCGGATCGCCTTTCAAGGTGCCAACTATGGCTACACCTTC.

The chain has TRBV7-9 and TRBJ1-1; TRBD1 might be the D (5 bases). Germline V CDR1 and CDR2: SEHNR, FQNEAQ (reference sequence). The CDR3 is 14 amino acids. The V end lost 2 bases, the J end lost 4 bases, and 11 bases lay between the germline ends. The CDR3 is CASSLMGPGTEAFF. CDR3 nucleotides: TGTGCCAGCAGCTTAATGGGGCCGGGCACTGAAGCTTTCTTT.

The table lists this clone with many counts. The chain couples TRBV5-1 to TRBJ2-7, with D tentatively TRBD1 (7 bases). The CDR3 has 15 amino acids. Germline V gene sequence: CDR1 SGHRS, CDR2 YFSETQ. The V gene lost 4 bases and the J gene lost 3 bases, with 17 bases spanning the gap. The DNA for the CDR3 is TGCGCCAGCAGCCTAGGGACAGCGGGTATCTACGAGCAGTACTTC. It is translated as CASSLGTAGIYEQYF.

The rearrangement links TRBV6-6 to TRBJ2-1, with TRBD1 identical over 10 bases. CDR1 and CDR2 (germline): MNHNY, SVGAGI (reference sequence). The CDR3 sequence is 14 residues long. V shed 5 bases and J 7 bases; nucleotides not matched to a gene: 5. The CDR3 is CASSVDRGGNEQFF. In DNA, the CDR3 is TGTGCCAGCAGTGTGGACAGGGGGGGGAATGAGCAGTTCTTC.